The 9 T cell receptor beta chains presented below share a single source sample, sequenced in a study of CD8 T cells in ankylosing spondylitis. Study-wide results and limits: Characteristic, it appeared, of ankylosing spondylitis blood was a TCR beta motif of eight highly homologous variants.

TCRdb itself ran the 5' RACE reads through MiXCR, one entry per CDR3 protein. The sample has roughly 470,000 distinct CDR3 sequences, about 25% seen once. Their specific antigens are unknown. Input material: blood, either unsorted or a sorted T cell fraction (not recorded which). All receptors come from a male donor with ankylosing spondylitis.

The rearrangement joins TRBV20-1 to TRBJ2-1, with D perhaps TRBD1 (6 bases). The germline gives CDR1 DFQATT, CDR2 SNEGSKA (reference sequence). The CDR3 has 13 amino acids. Between the trimmed V and J ends, which lost 3 bases and 8 bases, there was a span of 14 bases. CDR3 in amino acids: CSARQGTLDEQFF. Here the CDR3 DNA reads TGCAGTGCTAGGCAGGGGACCCTAGATGAGCAGTTCTTC.

The rearrangement uses TRBV18 and TRBJ2-3; possible D gene TRBD1, 6 bases. Trimming left V 3 bases short and J 7 bases short, with 11 bases between. This CDR3 comprises 13 residues. CDR1 is KGHSH and CDR2 is LQKENI in the germline V gene. The CDR3 nucleotides read TGTGCCAGCTCACCGGGGACACAAAATACGCAGTATTTT. Its translation: CASSPGTQNTQYF.

The genes are TRBV7-9 and TRBJ2-2, with D tentatively TRBD1 or TRBD2 (5 bases each). Trimming left V 5 bases short and J 0 bases short, with 10 bases between. This CDR3 contains 15 residues. CDR1 is SEHNR and CDR2 is FQNEAQ in the germline V gene (reference sequence). This CDR3 reads CASSPGPTNTGELFF. The CDR3 nucleotides are TGTGCCAGCAGCCCGGGACCGACGAACACCGGGGAGCTGTTTTTT.

This clonotype has only a few counts. V gene TRBV27 combines with J gene TRBJ2-2; no clear D. V was cut by 5 bases and J by 1 base, with 14 bases left in between. Germline CDR1 reads MNHEY; CDR2 reads SMNVEV (reference sequence). The CDR3 consists of 16 residues. The CDR3 sequence is CASSLLGQMNTGELFF. The CDR3 DNA reads TGTGCCAGCAGTCTCCTCGGGCAGATGAACACCGGGGAGCTGTTTTTT.

Concerning this clonotype: A read error is possible here, since a much larger clone lies one base away. This sequence joins TRBV5-1 and TRBJ2-7; D is perhaps TRBD1 (5 bases). CDR1 SGHRS and CDR2 YFSETQ come from the germline V gene. The length of the CDR3 is 13 residues. With 0 bases removed from V and 3 bases from J, the gap between germline ends came to 7 bases. CDR3 loop: CASSLEQVYEQYF. The CDR3, as DNA: TGCGCCAGCAGCTTGGAACAGGTCTACGAGCAGTACTTC.

This clonotype was detected only a few times. This chain links TRBV20-1 with TRBJ1-1; 8 bases map to TRBD1. Losses at the gene ends were 1 base for V and 4 bases for J; bases not matched to a gene: 5. This CDR3 is built from 14 residues. Germline values: CDR1 DFQATT, CDR2 SNEGSKA (reference sequence). The CDR3 sequence: CSARVRTGSTEAFF. CDR3 DNA: TGCAGTGCTAGAGTTCGGACAGGGTCCACTGAAGCTTTCTTT.

The chain joins TRBV29-1 to TRBJ2-3, with D perhaps matching TRBD1 (6 bases). V lost 1 base and J lost 4, with 15 bases in between. Germline V gene data show CDR1 as SQVTM and CDR2 as ANQGSEA. This CDR3 has 15 amino acids. CDR3 sequence reads: CSVEGVQGPADTQYF. CDR3 sequence (DNA): TGCAGCGTTGAAGGAGTCCAGGGGCCGGCAGATACGCAGTATTTT.

The chain links TRBV2 to TRBJ1-2, with D unresolved. Trimming pared 8 bases from V and 3 bases from J, leaving 13 bases between. Germline lookup yields CDR1 SNHLY and CDR2 FYNNEI. The CDR3 spans 13 residues. The CDR3, as DNA: TGTGCCAGCCAAGCTTGGGCAGACTATGGCTACACCTTC. It specifies CASQAWADYGYTF.

The V call is TRBV20-1, the J call TRBJ2-3, with 9 bases aligning to TRBD2. The CDR3 has 13 residues. Germline CDR1 and CDR2: DFQATT and SNEGSKA (reference sequence). The V gene end was trimmed by 6 bases and the J gene end by 7 bases; junction bases not matched to a gene: 8. CDR3 sequence reads: CSAGTSPRYTQYF. For the CDR3, the DNA is TGCAGTGCCGGGACTAGCCCACGGTATACGCAGTATTTT.